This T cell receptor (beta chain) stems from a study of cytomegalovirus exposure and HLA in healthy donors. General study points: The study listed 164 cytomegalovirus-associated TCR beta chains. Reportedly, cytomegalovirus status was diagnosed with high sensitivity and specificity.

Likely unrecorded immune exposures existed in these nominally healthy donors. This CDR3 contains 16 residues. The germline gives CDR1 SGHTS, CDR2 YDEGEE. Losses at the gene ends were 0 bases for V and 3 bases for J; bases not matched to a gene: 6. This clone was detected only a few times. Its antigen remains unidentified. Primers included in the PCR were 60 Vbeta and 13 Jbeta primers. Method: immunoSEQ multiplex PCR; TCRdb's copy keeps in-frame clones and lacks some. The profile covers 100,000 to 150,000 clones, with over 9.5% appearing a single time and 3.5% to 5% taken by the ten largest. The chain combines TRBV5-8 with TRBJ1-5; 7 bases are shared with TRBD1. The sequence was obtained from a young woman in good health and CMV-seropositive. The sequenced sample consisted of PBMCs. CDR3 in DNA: TGTGCCAGCAGCTTGGCCGGGACAGTCTCCAATCAGCCCCAGCATTTT. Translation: CASSLAGTVSNQPQHF. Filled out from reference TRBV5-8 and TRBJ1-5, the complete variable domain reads EAGVTQSPTHLIKTRGQQATLRCSPISGHTSVYWYQQALGLGLQFLLWYDEGEERNRGNFPPRFSGRQFPNYSSELNVNALELEDSALYLCASSLAGTVSNQPQHFGDGTRLSIL.